These T cell receptor beta chains were read from a single sample in a study of OX40 agonist ivuxolimab in advanced cancers. TCRdb's table, derived via immunoSEQ multiplex PCR, lists solely in-frame clones and lacks some. The sample carries roughly 89,000 clones, roughly four fifths recorded once. The source material was CD4+ or CD8+ T cells sorted from blood, sampled in a trial of the OX40 agonist ivuxolimab. The receptor set was obtained from an adult with an advanced solid tumor such as melanoma, head and neck, liver or kidney cancer. Both conserved end residues are part of each CDR3. The order of the fields is D gene, J gene, V gene, clone size, CDR3 DNA, CDR3 protein. A D gene is named only where the DNA matches it firmly. Clone size, where shown, is once, few, many, or a class for clones that have expanded.

d_gene: .
j_gene: TRBJ1-4
v_gene: TRBV11-2
abundance: .
CDR3nt: TGTGCCAGCAGCTTAGGACAGAATAATGAAAAACTGTTTTTT
CDR3aa: CASSLGQNNEKLFF

d_gene: .
j_gene: TRBJ1-2
v_gene: TRBV5-1
abundance: .
CDR3nt: TGCGCCAGCAGCTTAGGGACACCAAACTATGGCTACACCTTC
CDR3aa: CASSLGTPNYGYTF

d_gene: .
j_gene: TRBJ1-5
v_gene: TRBV7-2
abundance: .
CDR3nt: TGTGCCAGCAGCCCAGCCCGGTATAGCAATCAGCCCCAGCATTTT
CDR3aa: CASSPARYSNQPQHF

d_gene: .
j_gene: TRBJ1-5
v_gene: TRBV7-2
abundance: few
CDR3nt: TGTGCCAGCAGCTGGACAGTTAGCAATCAGCCCCAGCATTTT
CDR3aa: CASSWTVSNQPQHF

d_gene: .
j_gene: TRBJ2-3
v_gene: TRBV29-1
abundance: .
CDR3nt: TGCAGCGCACTCCGACAGGCAGATACGCAGTATTTT
CDR3aa: CSALRQADTQYF

d_gene: .
j_gene: TRBJ1-1
v_gene: TRBV30
abundance: .
CDR3nt: TGTGCCTGGTCGGGGGATACTGAAGCTTTCTTT
CDR3aa: CAWSGDTEAFF

d_gene: .
j_gene: TRBJ2-5
v_gene: TRBV15
abundance: .
CDR3nt: TGTGCCACCCGTAGGGGCCCCAACCAAGAGACCCAGTACTTC
CDR3aa: CATRRGPNQETQYF

d_gene: TRBD2
j_gene: TRBJ2-5
v_gene: TRBV9
abundance: once
CDR3nt: TGTGCCAGCAGCGTAGCGGGGGGGGACGAGACCCAGTACTTC
CDR3aa: CASSVAGGDETQYF

d_gene: TRBD2
j_gene: TRBJ2-3
v_gene: TRBV2
abundance: .
CDR3nt: TGTGCCAGCACCCGATTAGCGGGGGGGTTCACAGATACGCAGTATTTT
CDR3aa: CASTRLAGGFTDTQYF

d_gene: TRBD2
j_gene: TRBJ2-2
v_gene: TRBV27
abundance: .
CDR3nt: TGTGCCAGCAGTCTAGCGGGGCCCAACACCGGGGAGCTGTTTTTT
CDR3aa: CASSLAGPNTGELFF

d_gene: .
j_gene: TRBJ1-2
v_gene: TRBV10-3
abundance: .
CDR3nt: TGTGCCATCAGTGAAGTGGGGGCGGGCTACACCTTC
CDR3aa: CAISEVGAGYTF

d_gene: .
j_gene: TRBJ1-3
v_gene: TRBV5-1
abundance: .
CDR3nt: TGCGCCAGCAGCTTTATGTCTACCGGTACAGGCCCATCTGGAAACACCATATATTTT
CDR3aa: CASSFMSTGTGPSGNTIYF

d_gene: TRBD2
j_gene: TRBJ2-5
v_gene: TRBV2
abundance: .
CDR3nt: TGTGCCAGCAGCAGGACTAGCGGGGGGCCGGATGGAGAGACCCAGTACTTC
CDR3aa: CASSRTSGGPDGETQYF

d_gene: .
j_gene: TRBJ2-6
v_gene: TRBV27
abundance: once
CDR3nt: TGTGCCAGCAGCTCCAACTCCGGGGCCAACGTCCTGACTTTC
CDR3aa: CASSSNSGANVLTF

d_gene: .
j_gene: TRBJ2-5
v_gene: TRBV18
abundance: .
CDR3nt: TGTGCCAGCTCACCACAGGACTACTTCCAAGAGACCCAGTACTTC
CDR3aa: CASSPQDYFQETQYF

d_gene: .
j_gene: TRBJ2-3
v_gene: TRBV7-3
abundance: .
CDR3nt: TGTGCCAGCAGCTTACGTGCGGGGACGGCAGATACGCAGTATTTT
CDR3aa: CASSLRAGTADTQYF

d_gene: .
j_gene: TRBJ1-2
v_gene: TRBV18
abundance: .
CDR3nt: TGTGCCAGCTCACGACGTGCTGGTAACCTGAACTATGGCTACACCTTC
CDR3aa: CASSRRAGNLNYGYTF

d_gene: .
j_gene: TRBJ2-3
v_gene: TRBV28
abundance: .
CDR3nt: TGTGCCAGCACCTTAGTGGGGGGAACAGATACGCAGTATTTT
CDR3aa: CASTLVGGTDTQYF

d_gene: .
j_gene: TRBJ2-7
v_gene: TRBV4-3
abundance: .
CDR3nt: TGCGCCAGCAGCCAGTACACCGGGACATCCGGCTACGAGCAGTACTTC
CDR3aa: CASSQYTGTSGYEQYF

d_gene: .
j_gene: TRBJ2-2
v_gene: TRBV5-1
abundance: .
CDR3nt: TGCGCCAGCATCCGCGGGACCGAACAAACCGGGGAGCTGTTTTTT
CDR3aa: CASIRGTEQTGELFF

d_gene: .
j_gene: TRBJ2-2
v_gene: TRBV5-4
abundance: .
CDR3nt: TGTGCCAGCAGCCCGGATAGCGGAAACACCGGGGAGCTGTTTTTT
CDR3aa: CASSPDSGNTGELFF

d_gene: .
j_gene: TRBJ1-1
v_gene: TRBV6-1
abundance: .
CDR3nt: TGTGCCAGCGGGGGGACGGTGAACACTGAAGCTTTCTTT
CDR3aa: CASGGTVNTEAFF

d_gene: .
j_gene: TRBJ1-5
v_gene: TRBV19
abundance: .
CDR3nt: TGTGCCAGTAGTATAGTTTCAGGGAGTGACAATCAGCCCCAGCATTTT
CDR3aa: CASSIVSGSDNQPQHF

d_gene: TRBD2
j_gene: TRBJ2-1
v_gene: TRBV11-1
abundance: .
CDR3nt: TGTGCCAGCAGCCATAGCGCCGGGGGGGCCTACAATGAGCAGTTCTTC
CDR3aa: CASSHSAGGAYNEQFF

d_gene: .
j_gene: TRBJ2-2
v_gene: TRBV7-3
abundance: .
CDR3nt: TGTGCCAGCAGCTTAAGGGCTTTAGGACTATACACCGGGGAGCTGTTTTTT
CDR3aa: CASSLRALGLYTGELFF

d_gene: .
j_gene: TRBJ2-5
v_gene: TRBV5-8
abundance: .
CDR3nt: TGTGCCAGCAGGACAGGAGAGACCCAGTACTTC
CDR3aa: CASRTGETQYF

d_gene: .
j_gene: TRBJ2-2
v_gene: TRBV13
abundance: .
CDR3nt: TGTGCCAGCAGCTCCCCCGCATTCGGGGGCGGGGAGCTGTTTTTT
CDR3aa: CASSSPAFGGGELFF

d_gene: TRBD1
j_gene: TRBJ2-7
v_gene: TRBV10-3
abundance: .
CDR3nt: TGTGCCATCAGTGAGTCATTTGCAGGGACAGGGGATCACGAGCAGTACTTC
CDR3aa: CAISESFAGTGDHEQYF

d_gene: TRBD1
j_gene: TRBJ2-3
v_gene: TRBV23-1
abundance: .
CDR3nt: TGCGCCAGCAGTCAATCGAGGAGACAGGGGAACATTAGCACAGATACGCAGTATTTT
CDR3aa: CASSQSRRQGNISTDTQYF